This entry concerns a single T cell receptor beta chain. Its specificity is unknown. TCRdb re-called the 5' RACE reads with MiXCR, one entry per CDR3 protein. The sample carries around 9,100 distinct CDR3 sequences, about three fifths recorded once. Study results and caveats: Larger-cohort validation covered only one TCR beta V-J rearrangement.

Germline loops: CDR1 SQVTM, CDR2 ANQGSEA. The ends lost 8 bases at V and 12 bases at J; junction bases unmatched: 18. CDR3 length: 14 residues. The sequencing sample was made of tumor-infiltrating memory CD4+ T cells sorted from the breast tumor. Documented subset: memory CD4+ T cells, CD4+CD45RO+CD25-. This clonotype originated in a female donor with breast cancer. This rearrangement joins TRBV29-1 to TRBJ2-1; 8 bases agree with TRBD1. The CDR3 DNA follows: TGCAGCTCGGCCGGACAGGGTCACACAGATACGCAGTTCTTC. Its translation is CSSAGQGHTDTQFF.